This TCR beta chain was sequenced during a study of regulatory T cells in long-lasting Graves disease. Points from the study as a whole: Persistent disease favored TRBV28, TRBJ1-2 and TRBJ2-5.

Time point reported: persistent/refractory GD, antithyroid drugs over 5 years with positive TRAb. The TCR library used RNA extracted from PBMCs. The table lists this clonotype with many counts. Its matching antigen is unknown. Libraries of TCR beta came from iRepertoire HTBI primers plus Arm-PCR of CDR3 regions. MiXCR was run by TCRdb on the multiplex PCR reads, yielding one entry per CDR3 protein. The sample has roughly 500,000 distinct CDR3 sequences; 20% to 25% are singletons. Germline V gene lookup returns CDR1 SNHLY and CDR2 FYNNEI. V lost 1 base, J lost 3 bases, and 12 bases lay in between. CDR3 length: 15 amino acids.

The TCR comes from a female donor with Graves disease. This sequence joins TRBV2 and TRBJ1-2, with unresolved D. The source material was peripheral blood mononuclear cells (PBMCs), sampled when the disease was refractory, from a patient treated with antithyroid drugs. The CDR3: CASSEDGGGDYGYTF. CDR3 bases: TGTGCCAGCAGTGAAGATGGCGGAGGCGACTATGGCTACACCTTC.